Below, 19 T cell receptor beta chains from the same sample are listed, as sequenced in a study of T-cell reconstitution after alpha-beta-depleted transplantation in children. Preparation of the TCRbeta library used unique molecular identifiers. One entry per CDR3 protein results from TCRdb running MiXCR on the PCR reads. Here the sample spans around 300,000 distinct CDR3 sequences, 20% to 30% being singletons. The sequences come from PBMCs, mostly from graft donor cells, collected 180 days after TCRalphabeta/CD19-depleted stem cell transplant. These receptors all stem from a male patient under 18 who had a stem cell transplant for acute lymphoblastic leukemia, so the T cells may come from the graft donor.

The chain uses TRBV5-1 and TRBJ2-4; 7 nucleotides agree with TRBD1. The length of the CDR3 is 15 residues. Germline V gene lookup returns CDR1 SGHRS and CDR2 YFSETQ. The trim removed 4 bases at V and 6 bases at J, leaving 10 bases unmatched. The CDR3 DNA is TGCGCCAGCAGCCCCCCACAGACAGGGATAAACATTCAGTACTTC. As protein: CASSPPQTGINIQYF.

This clonotype was seen more than once but under ten times. This chain links TRBV3-1 with TRBJ2-1; D gene unclear. The CDR3 covers 14 residues. Germline CDR1 reads LGHDT; CDR2 reads YNNKEL (reference sequence). V was clipped by 2 bases and J by 4 bases, with 9 bases between them. The CDR3 loop reads CASSQLFGYNEQFF. The CDR3 DNA sequence: TGTGCCAGCAGCCAATTGTTCGGTTACAATGAGCAGTTCTTC.

CDR3 loop: CASREKNEQYF. DNA of the CDR3: TGTGCCAGCAGGGAAAAAAACGAGCAGTACTTC. The rearrangement links TRBV28 to TRBJ2-7; D unresolved. Trimming cost V 6 bases and J 5 bases, with 8 bases left between them. The CDR3 is 11 amino acids. Germline V CDR1 and CDR2: MDHEN, SYDVKM.

This chain uses TRBV5-1 with TRBJ1-1; unclear D gene. Germline-derived CDR1 and CDR2 are SGHRS and YFSETQ. Trimming pared 1 base from V and 6 bases from J, leaving 10 bases between. This CDR3 has 13 amino acids. The CDR3 DNA reads TGCGCCAGCAGCTTGTACGTCAAAGCTGAAGCTTTCTTT. Translation gives CASSLYVKAEAFF.

This clonotype showed up just a few times. The rearrangement joins TRBV27 to TRBJ2-4, with TRBD1 matching 8 bases. Trimming took 2 bases from V and 4 from J; bases not matched to a gene: 4. The germline gives CDR1 MNHEY, CDR2 SMNVEV (reference sequence). The CDR3 has 15 amino acids. CDR3 nucleotides: TGTGCCAGCAGTTTAGGGGGACAGGTTAAAAACATTCAGTACTTC. As protein: CASSLGGQVKNIQYF.

This clonotype was counted only a few times. This chain links TRBV5-6 with TRBJ2-5; 9 nucleotides line up with TRBD2. From germline, CDR1 is SGHDT and CDR2 YYEEEE. V gave up 2 bases and J gave up 1 base; unmatched junction bases: 3. The CDR3 sequence is 15 residues long. CDR3: CASSFLGLAQETQYF. The CDR3 nucleotides read TGTGCCAGCAGCTTCCTGGGACTAGCCCAAGAGACCCAGTACTTC. The entire variable domain, with the rest obtained from reference TRBV5-6 and TRBJ2-5, is as follows: DAGVTQSPTHLIKTRGQQVTLRCSPKSGHDTVSWYQQALGQGPQFIFQYYEEEERQRGNFPDRFSGHQFPNYSSELNVNALLLGDSALYLCASSFLGLAQETQYFGPGTRLLVL.

This chain links TRBV5-1 with TRBJ2-7, with D tentatively TRBD1 (6 bases). CDR3 length: 13 amino acids. Germline V gene sequence: CDR1 SGHRS, CDR2 YFSETQ. V shed 4 bases and J shed 2 bases, with 10 bases lying between them. The CDR3 sequence: CASSPDSTYEQYF. CDR3 DNA sequence: TGCGCCAGCAGCCCGGACAGTACCTACGAGCAGTACTTC.

J is TRBJ2-5 and V is TRBV4-2; 12 bases align to TRBD2. This CDR3 region has 17 residues. CDR1 LGHNA and CDR2 YNFKEQ come from the germline V gene. V trimming: 3 bases; J trimming: 4 bases; junction bases outside the gene matches: 9. In DNA, the CDR3 is TGTGCCAGCAGCCACACTAGCGGGAGGTCCGGAGGAGAGACCCAGTACTTC. Its protein product is CASSHTSGRSGGETQYF.

The chain employs TRBV9 and TRBJ2-1, with D tentatively TRBD1 (5 bases). Germline CDR1 reads SGDLS; CDR2 reads YYNGEE. The CDR3 spans 17 residues. V was clipped by 0 bases and J by 1 base, with 14 bases between them. As DNA, the CDR3 is TGTGCCAGCAGCGTAGAACCAGGGTCAGTATCCTACAATGAGCAGTTCTTC. Protein product: CASSVEPGSVSYNEQFF.

This clonotype has just a few counts. The CDR3, as DNA: TGTGCCAGCAGCTTTCGGCGACCCGGGGAGCTGTTTTTT. Translation gives CASSFRRPGELFF. The chain joins TRBV7-3 to TRBJ2-2; no reliable D call. The CDR3 is made up of 13 amino acids. Germline loops: CDR1 SGHTA, CDR2 FQGTGA. Trimming took off 3 bases at V and 6 bases at J, with 8 bases between the two ends. Complete variable domain (other parts from reference TRBV7-3 and TRBJ2-2): GAGVSQTPSNKVTEKGKYVELRCDPISGHTALYWYRQSLGQGPEFLIYFQGTGAADDSGLPNDRFFAVRPEGSVSTLKIQRTERGDSAVYLCASSFRRPGELFFGEGSRLTVL.

This chain connects TRBV20-1 to TRBJ2-1, with TRBD2 identical over 9 bases. CDR3 length: 14 residues. V lost 5 bases and J lost 6; bases outside the gene matches: 8. Germline V lookup: CDR1 DFQATT, CDR2 SNEGSKA (reference sequence). The CDR3 is CSAFLAGLGNEQFF. Here the CDR3 DNA reads TGCAGTGCTTTCCTAGCGGGACTCGGCAATGAGCAGTTCTTC.

The rearrangement uses TRBV3-1 and TRBJ2-4, with 7 bases that match TRBD2. With V trimmed by 2 bases and J by 3 bases, 7 bases remained unmatched. Germline CDR1 LGHDT, CDR2 YNNKEL (reference sequence). The CDR3 is 16 residues long. CDR3 region: CASSQTGEGVKNIQYF. The CDR3 bases are TGTGCCAGCAGCCAAACGGGGGAGGGCGTCAAAAACATTCAGTACTTC.

The chain uses TRBV27 and TRBJ2-2, with a tentative D call TRBD2 (6 bases). The germline V gene encodes CDR1 MNHEY and CDR2 SMNVEV (reference sequence). The CDR3 extends over 16 amino acids. Trimming shortened V by 2 bases and J by 4 bases, and 14 bases separated the two germline ends. CDR3 DNA sequence: TGTGCCAGCAGTTTAGGGGGGAGCTTTTTCACCGGGGAGCTGTTTTTT. Translating it yields CASSLGGSFFTGELFF.

The gene calls are TRBV21-1 and TRBJ2-7; whether TRBD2, the table's D call, matches the DNA was not checked. TRBV21-1 is a recognized pseudogene. The CDR3 totals 18 residues. Here the CDR3 reads CASSHHLAGWAPSYEQYF. For the CDR3, the DNA is TGTGCCAGCAGCCATCACTTAGCGGGCTGGGCCCCCTCCTACGAGCAGTACTTC.

The J gene is TRBJ2-2, the V gene TRBV7-9; D gene uncertain. V was clipped by 2 bases and J by 7 bases, with 11 bases between them. Per germline, CDR1 SEHNR and CDR2 FQNEAQ (reference sequence). This CDR3 spans 14 amino acids. The CDR3 region has the DNA TGTGCCAGCAGCTTAACCCCTGCCGGCGGGGAGCTGTTTTTT. Its translation is CASSLTPAGGELFF.

The gene calls are TRBV5-1 and TRBJ2-1, with no clear D. Germline lookup yields CDR1 SGHRS and CDR2 YFSETQ. Trimming removed 1 base from V and 4 bases from J, with 15 bases in between. This CDR3 has 16 amino acids. This CDR3 reads CASSLPEASFYNEQFF. The CDR3 DNA reads as TGCGCCAGCAGCTTGCCAGAAGCCTCCTTTTACAATGAGCAGTTCTTC.

J is TRBJ1-3 and V is TRBV6-1; 8 bases are a match to TRBD1. This CDR3 comprises 15 residues. The V gene's germline CDR1 is MNHNS and CDR2 SASEGT. Trimming removed 1 base from V and 2 bases from J; junction bases left unmatched: 1. CDR3 nucleotides: TGTGCCAGCAGTGAAGGGGACAGGCCTGGAAACACCATATATTTT. Amino acid sequence: CASSEGDRPGNTIYF.

Concerning this clonotype itself: Germline and junction disagree at one end, which may indicate a read error. The V gene is TRBV10-1, the J gene TRBJ1-2; the D is unclear. The CDR3 has 11 residues. Germline-derived CDR1 and CDR2 are WNHNN and SYGVQD (reference sequence). Written as DNA, the CDR3 is TGCGCCAGCAGTGAGTCATTGGACTACGCTTTC. This sequence encodes CASSESLDYAF.

This clonotype showed up just a few times. The chain links TRBV6-5 to TRBJ1-2; TRBD1 agrees at 7 bases. V shed 7 bases and J 0 bases; nucleotides not matched to a gene: 11. Looked up from germline, CDR1 is MNHEY and CDR2 is SVGAGI. The CDR3 extends over 16 amino acids. DNA of the CDR3: TGTGCCAGCATTAGAAACCGGGACAGTACTAACTATGGCTACACCTTC. Translating it yields CASIRNRDSTNYGYTF.